The rows below give T cell receptor beta chains drawn from one sample of a study of cytomegalovirus exposure and HLA in healthy donors. Some clones are missing from TCRdb's copy, which holds only in-frame ones; the method was immunoSEQ multiplex PCR. The sample has 150,000 to 200,000 clones, about 90% seen once; the top ten hold around 0.21%. The specimen was PBMCs. All receptors derive from a girl under two years old in good health and CMV-seronegative. The CDR3 runs from the conserved cysteine through the conserved F or W. The D gene is left open where the match is weak. Only some rows state a clone size, as once, few, many or a class for expanded clones.

>TRBJ1-1|TRBV4-3|.|TRBD1
TGCGCCAGCAGTACCCGAACAGGGGGGTCGAACACTGAAGCTTTCTTT
CASSTRTGGSNTEAFF
>TRBJ2-7|TRBV4-1|.|.
TGCGCCAGCAGCCGGTTAGCGGCCCTGAGCTCCTACGAGCAGTACTTC
CASSRLAALSSYEQYF
>TRBJ1-5|TRBV19|.|.
TGTGCCAGTAGTTCGGCAGGTGGCAATCAGCCCCAGCATTTT
CASSSAGGNQPQHF
>TRBJ2-7|TRBV5-1|once|.
TGCGCCAGCAGCTTGTGGACAGCTAACTCAAACTTCTCCTACGAGCAGTACTTC
CASSLWTANSNFSYEQYF
>TRBJ2-5|TRBV4-1|.|.
TGCGCCAGCAGCCAAGTTGATCTGCAGCGGAGCATCCAAGAGACCCAGTACTTC
CASSQVDLQRSIQETQYF
>TRBJ2-2|TRBV2|.|.
TGTGCCAGCAGTGGGGCAGGGGCTTACACCGGGGAGCTGTTTTTT
CASSGAGAYTGELFF
>TRBJ2-1|TRBV19|.|TRBD1
TGTGCCAGTAGGCCCGGGACAGGCTCCTACAATGAGCAGTTCTTC
CASRPGTGSYNEQFF
>TRBJ1-2|TRBV6-1|.|.
TGTGCCAGCAGTGAACCTAGTGTCAGCCCTAACTATGGCTACACCTTC
CASSEPSVSPNYGYTF
>TRBJ2-3|TRBV7-9|.|.
TGTGCCAGCAGCTCCTTGAGAGGGCTGGCTACGCAGTATTTT
CASSSLRGLATQYF
>TRBJ1-1|TRBV11-1|.|.
TGTGCCAGCAGCTCCCGGACTGCGAACACTGAAGCTTTCTTT
CASSSRTANTEAFF
>TRBJ1-1|TRBV7-9|.|.
TGTGCCAGCAGTTACTTAGTCGTCGGGGTCTCTATGAACACTGAAGCTTTCTTT
CASSYLVVGVSMNTEAFF
>TRBJ2-5|TRBV30|.|.
TGTGCCTGGAGTGTAGGGGTGTACCAAGAGACCCAGTACTTC
CAWSVGVYQETQYF
>TRBJ2-5|TRBV7-2|few|TRBD2
TGTGCCAGCAGCTTAGGGCTAGCGGGAGGAGGACAAGAGACCCAGTACTTC
CASSLGLAGGGQETQYF
>TRBJ2-6|TRBV9|.|.
TGTGCCAGCAGCCCTAGCGGAGGACAGGGTTCTGGGGCCAACGTCCTGACTTTC
CASSPSGGQGSGANVLTF
>TRBJ1-5|TRBV2|.|.
TGTGCCAGCAGTGAGGCCAGGCTCAATCAGCCCCAGCATTTT
CASSEARLNQPQHF
>TRBJ2-7|TRBV4-2|.|.
TGTGCCAGCAGCCAGAGCTTCGACTCGCCTCCCTACGAGCAGTACTTC
CASSQSFDSPPYEQYF
>TRBJ2-3|TRBV29-1|.|.
TGCAGCGTTCGGAGGGCCCTAACAGATACGCAGTATTTT
CSVRRALTDTQYF
>TRBJ2-5|TRBV4-1|.|.
TGCGCCAGCAGCCAAGATCCAGGGAAGTACCAAGAGACCCAGTACTTC
CASSQDPGKYQETQYF
>TRBJ1-4|TRBV6-5|.|.
TGTGCCAGCAGTTACGGTCATACTTCAACTAATGAAAAACTGTTTTTT
CASSYGHTSTNEKLFF
>TRBJ2-3|TRBV30|.|TRBD2
TGTGCCTGGAGCCCCGGGACTAGCGGGATCGGGGATTTAGATACGCAGTATTTT
CAWSPGTSGIGDLDTQYF
>TRBJ2-2|TRBV30|.|TRBD1
TGTGCCTGGAGTGCGGGACAGTCCGACACCGGGGAGCTGTTTTTT
CAWSAGQSDTGELFF
>TRBJ2-1|TRBV6-5|.|.
TGTGCCAGCAGTTACTCATTGTATTCGAGGGGGAGTGAGCAGTTCTTC
CASSYSLYSRGSEQFF
>TRBJ2-1|TRBV29-1|few|TRBD1
TGCAGCGTGTCCGGGACAGGGCGGTTCAATGAGCAGTTCTTC
CSVSGTGRFNEQFF
>TRBJ2-5|TRBV2|.|.
TGTGCCAGCAGTTTAGGGGGGGCTCCACAAGAGACCCAGTACTTC
CASSLGGAPQETQYF
>TRBJ2-7|TRBV5-4|.|.
TGTGCCACGCAGATGGACAATGCTCGGCGCGAGCAGTACTTC
CATQMDNARREQYF
>TRBJ2-3|TRBV27|once|TRBD2
TGTGCCAGCAGTTTATGGTGGGCGGGGGGGCCAGATACGCAGTATTTT
CASSLWWAGGPDTQYF
>TRBJ1-2|TRBV4-1|.|.
TGCGCCAGCAGCCAAATCCGGGGAGTAAGGTCCCCAGATAATAACTATGGCTACACCTTC
CASSQIRGVRSPDNNYGYTF
>TRBJ2-7|TRBV19|.|.
TGTGCCAGTAGTGCGGCCGAGCAGTACTTC
CASSAAEQYF
>TRBJ2-5|TRBV13|.|TRBD1
TGTGCCAGCAGCTTAGTACCGGGACAGATACGTCGAGAGACCCAGTACTTC
CASSLVPGQIRRETQYF
>TRBJ1-6|TRBV7-9|.|.
TGTGCCAGCAGCCGAGGGCACTCACCCCTCCACTTT
CASSRGHSPLHF
>TRBJ1-1|TRBV19|.|.
TGTGCCAGTAGTATAGCCAGGGGTCTGAACACTGAAGCTTTCTTT
CASSIARGLNTEAFF
>TRBJ1-1|TRBV15|.|TRBD1
TGTGCCACCAGCAGAGGGATTGGGACAGGTTTGAACACTGAAGCTTTCTTT
CATSRGIGTGLNTEAFF
>TRBJ1-2|TRBV30|once|.
TGTGCCTGGAGTGTATCCCAGGGATATGGCTACACCTTC
CAWSVSQGYGYTF
>TRBJ2-3|TRBV6-5|.|.
TGTGCCAGCAGCAACCACCTAGTGACAGATACGCAGTATTTT
CASSNHLVTDTQYF
>TRBJ2-5|TRBV10-3|.|TRBD2
TGTGCCATCAGTGAATGGCTAGCGGGGGTAGGAGAGACCCAGTACTTC
CAISEWLAGVGETQYF
>TRBJ2-7|TRBV7-3|.|TRBD1
TGTGCCAGCAGCCCAGACAGGGGCTACGAGCAGTACTTC
CASSPDRGYEQYF
>TRBJ2-1|TRBV6-4|once|TRBD2
TGTGCCAGCAGTGACATTTTCGGACTAGCTATCTATGAGCAGTTCTTC
CASSDIFGLAIYEQFF
>TRBJ1-4|TRBV9|.|TRBD1
TGTGCCAGCAGCGTAGACGACAGGGGTAATGAAAAACTGTTTTTT
CASSVDDRGNEKLFF
>TRBJ1-2|TRBV7-9|.|TRBD1
TGTGCCAGCAGCTCCAGTCTTCCGGGACAGGGGGCTTTTAACTATGGCTACACCTTC
CASSSSLPGQGAFNYGYTF
>TRBJ1-1|TRBV6-5|.|.
TGTGCCAGCAGTCGGGGTGGGAAAGCTTTCTTT
CASSRGGKAFF
>TRBJ1-2|TRBV6-1|.|.
TGTGCCAGCAGTGTGGCCAGGGAATATGGCTACACCTTC
CASSVAREYGYTF
>TRBJ2-7|TRBV6-1|.|.
TGTACCAGCAGTGAAAGTGTCAGGGGCCCCTTATTTTCCTACGAGCAGTACTTC
CTSSESVRGPLFSYEQYF
>TRBJ2-1|TRBV5-4|.|TRBD2
TGTGCCAGCAGCTTGCGGGAGGGCTACAATGAGCAGTTCTTC
CASSLREGYNEQFF
>TRBJ2-7|TRBV28|.|TRBD1
TGTGCCAGCAGTGTAGATGGACAGGGCCGGTACGAGCAGTACTTC
CASSVDGQGRYEQYF
>TRBJ1-2|TRBV29-1|.|TRBD1
TGCAGCGTTAGGACAGGGGACTATGGCTACACCTTC
CSVRTGDYGYTF
>TRBJ2-7|TRBV2|.|.
TGTGCCAGCAGACAAAACAGGAAATACGAGCAGTACTTC
CASRQNRKYEQYF
>TRBJ2-2|TRBV7-9|.|TRBD1
TGTGCCAGCAGCTTAACTTATACCGGGACAGGGGACACCGGGGAGCTGTTTTTT
CASSLTYTGTGDTGELFF
>TRBJ1-5|TRBV4-1|.|.
TGCGCCAGCAGCCAAGATAAGCTTCAGCCCCAGCATTTT
CASSQDKLQPQHF
>TRBJ1-1|TRBV30|few|TRBD1
TGTGCCTGGGACAGGGATAGCACCGAAGCTTTCTTT
CAWDRDSTEAFF
>TRBJ2-7|TRBV5-1|.|.
TGCGCCAGCAGCCCGGACACCAGCTCCTACGAGCAGTACTTC
CASSPDTSSYEQYF
>TRBJ1-4|TRBV6-1|few|TRBD1
TGTGCCAGCAGTGGACTAGGACAGGCGGATGAAAAACTGTTTTTT
CASSGLGQADEKLFF
>TRBJ2-1|TRBV4-2|few|.
TGTGCCAGCAGCCAATCGGGGGTCGGGGAGCAGTTCTTC
CASSQSGVGEQFF
>TRBJ1-1|TRBV6-5|.|.
TGTGCCACCGGACAGTACCAAATCAACACTGAAGCTTTCTTT
CATGQYQINTEAFF
>TRBJ1-2|TRBV6-5|.|TRBD1
TGTGCCAGCCGCATAAACAGGGGGCATGGCTACACCTTC
CASRINRGHGYTF
>TRBJ1-1|TRBV20-1|once|.
TGCAGTCCCCATCGCGGTTTCTTT
CSPHRGFF